These T cell receptor beta chains were read from a single sample in a study of PD-1 blockade in classical Hodgkin lymphoma. TCRdb's table, derived via immunoSEQ multiplex PCR, lists solely in-frame clones and lacks some. The data contain about 12,000 clones, roughly 80% of them seen just once; the ten biggest clones take up 0.75% to 0.95%. The sequenced sample was CD4+ T cells from blood, obtained before the fourth cycle of nivolumab. The source of these receptors is a human donor with classical Hodgkin lymphoma. Each CDR3 is given with its conserved first and last residue. The order of the fields is clone size, D gene, J gene, V gene, CDR3 length, CDR3 protein, CDR3 DNA. A D gene is named only where the DNA matches it firmly. Clone size is not always given. Where it is, it says once, few, many or a class for expanded clones.

-,-,TRBJ1-5,TRBV28,12,CASSLSYQPQHF,TGTGCCAGCAGCCTCAGTTATCAGCCCCAGCATTTT
-,-,TRBJ1-1,TRBV6-1,14,CAGGRSKLNTEAFF,TGTGCCGGGGGTAGGAGTAAGTTGAACACTGAAGCTTTCTTT
-,-,TRBJ2-7,TRBV5-4,12,CASSFAGYEQYF,TGTGCCAGCAGCTTCGCAGGGTACGAGCAGTACTTC
-,TRBD1,TRBJ1-2,TRBV10-3,14,CAISEPTGVYGYTF,TGTGCCATCAGTGAGCCGACAGGGGTTTATGGCTACACCTTC
once,-,TRBJ2-1,TRBV2,15,CASSDATLSYNEQFF,TGTGCCAGCAGTGACGCTACTCTCTCCTACAATGAGCAGTTCTTC
-,-,TRBJ2-7,TRBV10-3,14,CAISERGPNYEQYF,TGTGCCATCAGTGAAAGGGGACCTAACTACGAGCAGTACTTC
-,-,TRBJ2-3,TRBV6-4,17,CASSYLSSTGSTDTQYF,TGTGCCAGCAGCTATCTTTCTTCGACAGGAAGCACAGATACGCAGTATTTT
-,-,TRBJ2-7,TRBV29-1,14,CSVEDVSRSYEQYF,TGCAGCGTTGAAGACGTTAGCCGCTCCTACGAGCAGTACTTC
-,TRBD1,TRBJ2-2,TRBV2,15,CASSGQGSDTGELFF,TGTGCCAGCAGTGGACAGGGATCGGACACCGGGGAGCTGTTTTTT
-,-,TRBJ2-7,TRBV28,14,CASKSLRVWYEQYF,TGTGCCAGCAAGTCCCTCAGGGTCTGGTACGAGCAGTACTTC
-,-,TRBJ2-1,TRBV5-1,13,CASRVALGNEQFF,TGCGCCAGCAGGGTCGCCTTAGGCAATGAGCAGTTCTTC
-,-,TRBJ1-4,TRBV12-5,15,CASGFRGPTNEKLFF,TGTGCTAGTGGTTTTAGGGGACCCACTAATGAAAAACTGTTTTTT
-,-,TRBJ1-2,TRBV15,13,CATSRDLASRYTF,TGTGCCACCAGCAGAGATCTTGCCAGTCGGTACACCTTC
-,-,TRBJ1-1,TRBV4-3,15,CASSQTGGDSGKAFF,TGCGCCAGCAGCCAAACGGGGGGGGATTCAGGAAAAGCTTTCTTT
once,TRBD2,TRBJ2-5,TRBV9,16,CASSVRNSGGWETQYF,TGTGCCAGCAGCGTAAGAAATAGCGGGGGGTGGGAGACCCAGTACTTC
-,TRBD1,TRBJ1-1,TRBV5-1,19,CASSLGGGGTGYVYTEAFF,TGCGCCAGCAGCTTGGGTGGTGGTGGGACAGGGTATGTTTACACTGAAGCTTTCTTT
-,TRBD1,TRBJ1-1,TRBV7-9,17,CASSLVGSTGGDTEAFF,TGTGCCAGCAGCTTAGTTGGGTCCACAGGGGGGGACACTGAAGCTTTCTTT
few,-,TRBJ2-7,TRBV2,11,CASSVRYEQYF,TGTGCCAGCAGTGTACGGTACGAGCAGTACTTC
-,TRBD2,TRBJ2-3,TRBV6-5,16,CASSYSGAGGIDTQYF,TGTGCCAGCAGTTACTCCGGAGCGGGGGGGATAGATACGCAGTATTTT
-,TRBD2,TRBJ2-3,TRBV9,14,CASSTSGRTDTQYF,TGTGCCAGCAGCACCAGCGGGAGGACAGATACGCAGTATTTT
once,TRBD2,TRBJ2-7,TRBV7-2,17,CASSARPRLAGPYEQYF,TGTGCCAGCAGCGCCAGGCCCCGACTAGCGGGACCCTACGAGCAGTACTTC
-,-,TRBJ1-1,TRBV14,15,CASSQEWTLDTEAFF,TGTGCCAGCAGCCAAGAATGGACACTGGACACTGAAGCTTTCTTT
-,-,TRBJ1-1,TRBV4-3,17,CASSQVPGTRLNTEAFF,TGCGCCAGCAGCCAAGTACCAGGGACGAGATTGAACACTGAAGCTTTCTTT
few,-,TRBJ2-3,TRBV11-2,11,CASSLSDTQYF,TGTGCCAGCAGCTTATCAGATACGCAGTATTTT
-,-,TRBJ2-2,TRBV7-3,14,CASSPRTNTGELFF,TGTGCCAGCAGCCCTCGTACGAACACCGGGGAGCTGTTTTTT
-,-,TRBJ2-7,TRBV30,12,CAWALRSYEQYF,TGTGCCTGGGCCCTGAGATCCTACGAGCAGTACTTC
-,-,TRBJ1-2,TRBV23-1,12,CARGSPLYGYTF,TGCGCCAGAGGCTCGCCCCTTTATGGCTACACCTTC
-,TRBD1,TRBJ2-1,TRBV4-3,15,CASSPGQGRYNEQFF,TGCGCCAGCAGCCCTGGACAGGGGAGGTACAATGAGCAGTTCTTC
-,-,TRBJ2-7,TRBV20-1,11,CSARYRDEQYF,TGCAGTGCTAGGTACAGGGACGAGCAGTACTTC
-,-,TRBJ1-3,TRBV7-7,15,CASSLDSNSGNTIYF,TGTGCCAGCAGCTTAGACAGTAACTCTGGAAACACCATATATTTT
once,-,TRBJ1-2,TRBV19,13,CASTAQGIYGYTF,TGTGCCAGTACCGCACAGGGCATCTATGGCTACACCTTC
-,-,TRBJ2-7,TRBV6-1,12,CANRLAFYEQYF,TGTGCCAACAGGTTGGCCTTCTACGAGCAGTACTTC
-,-,TRBJ2-7,TRBV10-3,12,CATKTGLYEQYF,TGTGCCACGAAGACAGGCCTCTACGAGCAGTACTTC
-,TRBD1,TRBJ2-3,TRBV29-1,15,CSVGGTGVRTDTQYF,TGCAGCGTTGGGGGGACAGGGGTTCGCACAGATACGCAGTATTTT
-,-,TRBJ2-3,TRBV5-6,14,CASSLVGVTDTQYF,TGTGCCAGCAGCTTGGTCGGGGTCACAGATACGCAGTATTTT
-,TRBD1,TRBJ2-2,TRBV5-1,15,CASSWTGENTGELFF,TGCGCCAGCAGCTGGACAGGGGAAAACACCGGGGAGCTGTTTTTT
once,-,TRBJ2-7,TRBV9,14,CASSVRVGAYEQYF,TGTGCCAGCAGCGTCAGGGTCGGGGCCTACGAGCAGTACTTC
-,TRBD1,TRBJ2-7,TRBV15,15,CATSRVSMDRREQYF,TGTGCCACCAGCAGAGTCTCGATGGACAGGCGCGAGCAGTACTTC
few,TRBD1,TRBJ1-2,TRBV6-1,14,CASSVDRGLDGYTF,TGTGCCAGCAGTGTTGACAGGGGGTTGGATGGCTACACCTTC
-,TRBD2,TRBJ2-7,TRBV4-1,20,CASSSSTNSGTSGRDYEQYF,TGCGCCAGCAGCTCCTCTACAAACTCCGGGACTAGCGGGAGAGACTACGAGCAGTACTTC
once,TRBD1,TRBJ1-1,TRBV30,13,CAWRRQGNTEAFF,TGTGCCTGGAGAAGACAGGGGAACACTGAAGCTTTCTTT
-,-,TRBJ1-1,TRBV5-1,16,CASSLVVTSRSTEAFF,TGCGCCAGCAGCTTGGTCGTGACAAGCAGATCCACTGAAGCTTTCTTT
-,TRBD2,TRBJ2-2,TRBV7-2,16,CASSLGAGGRTGELFF,TGTGCCAGCAGCTTAGGGGCGGGAGGTCGCACCGGGGAGCTGTTTTTT
-,-,TRBJ1-1,TRBV30,14,CAWSRGRKGTEAFF,TGTGCCTGGAGCAGGGGAAGGAAGGGCACTGAAGCTTTCTTT
-,-,TRBJ2-7,TRBV28,15,CATLATGSSGYEQYF,TGTGCCACCTTAGCCACAGGGTCCTCGGGGTACGAGCAGTACTTC
-,TRBD1,TRBJ1-5,TRBV10-3,16,CAISGGPSGGGQPQHF,TGTGCCATCAGCGGCGGCCCATCAGGGGGCGGTCAGCCCCAGCATTTT
-,TRBD2,TRBJ2-7,TRBV28,15,CASSLGGSLPYEQYF,TGTGCCAGCAGTTTAGGCGGGAGTCTTCCCTACGAGCAGTACTTC
-,-,TRBJ2-5,TRBV18,14,CASSPAGGQETQYF,TGTGCCAGCTCACCGGCAGGGGGGCAAGAGACCCAGTACTTC
-,-,TRBJ1-2,TRBV10-3,14,CAISGSRGDYGYTF,TGTGCCATCAGTGGGAGCAGGGGTGACTATGGCTACACCTTC
-,-,TRBJ2-2,TRBV7-8,15,CASSLIGHITGELFF,TGTGCCAGCAGCTTAATAGGACATATCACCGGGGAGCTGTTTTTT
-,-,TRBJ2-2,TRBV6-5,16,CASSYSNLADTGELFF,TGTGCCAGCAGTTACTCGAACCTAGCTGATACCGGGGAGCTGTTTTTT
few,-,TRBJ1-5,TRBV7-8,15,CASSSQGSSNQPQHF,TGTGCCAGCAGCTCCCAGGGGTCTAGCAATCAGCCCCAGCATTTT
few,-,TRBJ1-1,TRBV5-1,15,CASSFAGPGNTEAFF,TGCGCCAGCAGCTTTGCAGGGCCGGGGAACACTGAAGCTTTCTTT
-,-,TRBJ1-5,TRBV6-1,15,CASSEEPGRNQPQHF,TGTGCCAGCAGTGAAGAGCCAGGCCGCAATCAGCCCCAGCATTTT
-,TRBD2,TRBJ2-3,TRBV28,15,CASSVAGLSTDTQYF,TGTGCCAGCAGCGTAGCGGGTCTGAGCACAGATACGCAGTATTTT
-,-,TRBJ1-1,TRBV7-6,13,CASSPNNGGEAFF,TGTGCCAGCAGCCCGAACAACGGCGGAGAAGCTTTCTTT
-,TRBD1,TRBJ2-3,TRBV18,15,CASSAGTVDTDTQYF,TGTGCCAGCTCAGCCGGGACAGTAGACACAGATACGCAGTATTTT
-,TRBD1,TRBJ1-5,TRBV7-6,15,CASSPGTGRNQPQHF,TGTGCCAGCAGCCCCGGGACAGGGAGGAACCAGCCCCAGCATTTT